This TCR beta chain was found in a study of T cells in Graves' hyperthyroidism and ophthalmopathy. Authors of the study amplified TCR beta CDR3 regions from RNA transcripts. In the first-round RT-PCR of the TCR CDR3, the HTBI primer set was used. TCRdb reanalysed the multiplex PCR reads using MiXCR and keeps one entry per CDR3 protein. The sample has roughly 520,000 distinct CDR3 sequences; approximately 25% are singletons. The V segment lost 5 bases and the J segment 6 bases; nucleotides outside the gene matches: 8. This CDR3 spans 15 amino acids. Looked up from germline, CDR1 is SGHTA and CDR2 is FQGTGA.

Sequences were obtained from blood. V is TRBV7-3 and J is TRBJ2-7; 12 nucleotides align to TRBD2. The clonotype originates from a woman aged 30 to 39 with Graves' ophthalmopathy. The CDR3, as DNA: TGTGCCAGCAGCCTGTCTAGCGGGGGGGCCGGCGAGCAGTACTTC. Its protein is CASSLSSGGAGEQYF.